The source of this TCR beta chain is a study of cytomegalovirus exposure and HLA in healthy donors. About the research overall: An early release of data contained 75 million to 90 million unique TCRs, which came from HLA-typed donors. Study results and limitations: TCR beta chains associated with HLA were, in a later analysis, more clonally expanded than equally common others. Association of a missense DCLRE1C variant with TCR beta V- and J-gene trimming was reported in a later analysis.

Concerning this clone: Its antigen is as yet unknown.

Germline V lookup: CDR1 SGHNT, CDR2 YYREEE (reference sequence). V was cut by 7 bases and J by 1 base, with 4 bases left in between. The CDR3 length is 11 residues. Primers for the PCR totalled 60 Vbeta and 13 Jbeta. Sequenced by immunoSEQ multiplex PCR; TCRdb stores in-frame clones only, minus some. The data contain more than 95,000 clones, about 80% of them singletons. This rearrangement joins TRBV5-4 to TRBJ2-3; D not resolved. The source of this sequence is a man aged 35 to 55 in good health and CMV-seronegative. The sample comprised PBMCs. The CDR3 sequence is CASAGTDTQYF. In nucleotides, the CDR3 is TGTGCCAGCGCGGGCACAGATACGCAGTATTTT.